A single T cell receptor (beta chain) is shown here with its context. The sample belongs to a study of control samples from healthy donors and cancer patients. V was cut by 8 bases and J by 7 bases, with 15 bases left in between. Looked up from germline, CDR1 is MNHEY and CDR2 is SVGAGI. The CDR3 length is 13 residues. The repertoire was sequenced with immunoSEQ multiplex PCR; TCRdb's copy has only in-frame clones and lacks some. The data hold more than 85,000 clones, with around 88% observed a single time. Material: blood. The clonotype comes from a woman aged 45-60 years in good health. The chain has TRBV6-5 and TRBJ1-3; maybe TRBD1 (6 bases). In nucleotides, the CDR3 is TGTGCCAGCCGGGGGCGGCAATCGAACACCATATATTTT. Translating gives CASRGRQSNTIYF.